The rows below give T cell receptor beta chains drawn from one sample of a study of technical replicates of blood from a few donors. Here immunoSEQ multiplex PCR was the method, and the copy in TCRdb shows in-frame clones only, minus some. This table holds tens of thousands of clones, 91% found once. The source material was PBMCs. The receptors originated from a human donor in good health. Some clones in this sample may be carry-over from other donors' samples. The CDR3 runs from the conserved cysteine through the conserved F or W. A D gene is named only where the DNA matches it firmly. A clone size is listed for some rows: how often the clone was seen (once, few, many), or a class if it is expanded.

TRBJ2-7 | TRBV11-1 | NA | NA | CASSYSTGLGHEQYF | TGTGCCAGCAGCTACTCGACAGGCCTAGGGCACGAGCAGTACTTC
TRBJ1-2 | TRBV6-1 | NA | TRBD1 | CASSEGLGTGGNWVHTF | TGTGCCAGCAGTGAAGGCCTAGGGACAGGGGGGAATTGGGTCCACACCTTC
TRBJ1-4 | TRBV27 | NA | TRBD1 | CASSPMGQLNEKLFF | TGTGCCAGCAGTCCAATGGGACAGTTGAATGAAAAACTGTTTTTT
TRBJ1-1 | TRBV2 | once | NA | CASSTGRAFF | TGTGCCAGCAGTACAGGGAGAGCTTTCTTT
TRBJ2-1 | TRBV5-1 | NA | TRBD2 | CASKPGTSGGNEQFF | TGCGCCAGCAAACCCGGGACTAGCGGCGGCAATGAGCAGTTCTTC
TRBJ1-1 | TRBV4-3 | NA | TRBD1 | CASADRTGGTEAFF | TGCGCCAGCGCCGACCGGACAGGGGGCACTGAAGCTTTCTTT
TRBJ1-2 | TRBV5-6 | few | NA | CASSRGAGARGYTF | TGTGCCAGCAGCCGTGGGGCAGGGGCTCGTGGCTACACCTTC
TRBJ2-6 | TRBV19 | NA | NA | CASSMAGVGANVLTF | TGTGCCAGTAGTATGGCCGGGGTAGGGGCCAACGTCCTGACTTTC
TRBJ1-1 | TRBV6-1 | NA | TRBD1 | CASKQGLNTEAFF | TGTGCCAGCAAACAGGGGCTGAACACTGAAGCTTTCTTT
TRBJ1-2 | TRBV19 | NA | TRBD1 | CASSPGDRPTNYGYTF | TGTGCCAGTAGTCCCGGGGACAGACCCACTAACTATGGCTACACCTTC
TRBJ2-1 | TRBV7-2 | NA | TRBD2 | CASRLSGGALNEQFF | TGTGCCAGCAGATTAAGCGGGGGGGCCTTAAATGAGCAGTTCTTC
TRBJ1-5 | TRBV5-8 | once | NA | CASSLGSQPQHF | TGTGCCAGCAGCCTAGGGAGTCAGCCCCAGCATTTT
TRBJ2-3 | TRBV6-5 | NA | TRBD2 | CASKDGGGLDTQYF | TGTGCCAGCAAGGATGGCGGGGGGCTCGATACGCAGTATTTT
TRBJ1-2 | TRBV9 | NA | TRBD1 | CASSPQGEYYGYTF | TGTGCCAGCAGCCCACAGGGGGAGTACTATGGCTACACCTTC
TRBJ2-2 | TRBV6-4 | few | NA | CASSDLPSTGELFF | TGTGCCAGCAGTGACCTACCTAGTACCGGGGAGCTGTTTTTT
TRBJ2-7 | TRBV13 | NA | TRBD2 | CASSTGTSGNYEQYF | TGTGCCAGCAGCACAGGGACTAGCGGGAACTACGAGCAGTACTTC
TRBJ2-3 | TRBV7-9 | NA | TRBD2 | CASSWSGGADTQYF | TGTGCCAGCAGCTGGAGCGGGGGGGCAGATACGCAGTATTTT
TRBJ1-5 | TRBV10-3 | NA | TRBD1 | CAISDWGQGSNQPQHF | TGTGCCATTAGTGACTGGGGACAGGGGAGCAATCAGCCCCAGCATTTT
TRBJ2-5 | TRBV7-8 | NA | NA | CASSFLQQETQYF | TGTGCCAGCAGCTTTCTACAGCAAGAGACCCAGTACTTC
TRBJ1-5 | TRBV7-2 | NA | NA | CASSLEGQPQHF | TGTGCCAGCAGCTTAGAGGGGCAGCCCCAGCATTTT
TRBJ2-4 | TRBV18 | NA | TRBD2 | CASSPGTSGTGIQYF | TGTGCCAGCTCACCAGGGACTAGCGGGACAGGAATTCAGTACTTC
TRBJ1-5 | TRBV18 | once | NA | CASSPGITNQPQHF | TGTGCCAGCTCACCGGGCATAACCAATCAGCCCCAGCATTTT
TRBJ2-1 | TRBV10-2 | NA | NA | CASRDSSYNEQFF | TGCGCCAGCAGGGACAGCTCCTACAATGAGCAGTTCTTC
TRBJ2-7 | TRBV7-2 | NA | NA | CASSLGQASYEQYF | TGTGCCAGCAGCTTAGGGCAGGCCTCCTACGAGCAGTACTTC
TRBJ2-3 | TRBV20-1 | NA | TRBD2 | CSASGGGTQYF | TGCAGTGCTAGTGGGGGGGGTACGCAGTATTTT
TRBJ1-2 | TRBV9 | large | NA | CASSETGLANYGYTF | TGTGCCAGCAGCGAAACAGGGTTAGCTAACTATGGCTACACCTTC
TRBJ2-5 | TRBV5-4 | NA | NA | CASSLGLEQETQYF | TGTGCCAGCAGCTTGGGACTGGAACAAGAGACCCAGTACTTC
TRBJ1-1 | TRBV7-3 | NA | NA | CASSITPHSAEAFF | TGTGCCAGCAGCATTACCCCACATTCAGCTGAAGCTTTCTTT
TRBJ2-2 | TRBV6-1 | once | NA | CASSDRGSVNTGELFF | TGTGCCAGCAGTGACCGAGGTTCGGTGAACACCGGGGAGCTGTTTTTT
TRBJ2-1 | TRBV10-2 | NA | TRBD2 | CASSESAGGPTHNEQFF | TGCGCCAGCAGTGAGTCGGCGGGAGGGCCCACTCACAATGAGCAGTTCTTC
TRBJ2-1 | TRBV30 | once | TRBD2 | CAWSSGRAYNEQFF | TGTGCCTGGAGTAGCGGGAGGGCCTACAATGAGCAGTTCTTC
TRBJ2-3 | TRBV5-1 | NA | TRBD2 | CASSAGGYADTQYF | TGCGCCAGCAGCGCGGGGGGTTATGCAGATACGCAGTATTTT
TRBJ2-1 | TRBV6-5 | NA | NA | CASSYRRGWDEQFF | TGTGCCAGCAGTTACCGGAGGGGCTGGGATGAGCAGTTCTTC
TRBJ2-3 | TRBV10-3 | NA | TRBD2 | CAISEYWTSGEYTDTQYF | TGTGCCATCAGTGAGTATTGGACTAGCGGGGAGTACACAGATACGCAGTATTTT
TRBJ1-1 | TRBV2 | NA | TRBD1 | CASTPDRGLAEAFF | TGTGCCAGCACCCCGGACAGGGGTTTGGCTGAAGCTTTCTTT
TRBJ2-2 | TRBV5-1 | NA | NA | CASRWMAGLTGELFF | TGCGCCAGCAGGTGGATGGCAGGGCTCACCGGGGAGCTGTTTTTT
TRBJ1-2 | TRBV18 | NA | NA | CASSPDLTGLYGYTF | TGTGCCAGCTCACCAGACTTGACAGGACTCTATGGCTACACCTTC
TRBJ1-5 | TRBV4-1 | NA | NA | CASSQDPTGWSRQPQHF | TGCGCCAGCAGCCAAGATCCCACAGGGTGGAGTAGACAGCCCCAGCATTTT
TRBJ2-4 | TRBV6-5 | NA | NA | CASRVGFGNIQYF | TGTGCCAGCAGGGTTGGCTTTGGAAACATTCAGTACTTC
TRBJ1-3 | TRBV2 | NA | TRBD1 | CASKEGAVGNTIYF | TGTGCCAGTAAAGAGGGGGCGGTTGGAAACACCATATATTTT
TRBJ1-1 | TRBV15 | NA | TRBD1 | CATSRGQGNTEAFF | TGTGCCACCAGCCGTGGACAGGGGAACACTGAAGCTTTCTTT
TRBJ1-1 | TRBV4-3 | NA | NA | CASSQEWGSEAFF | TGCGCCAGCAGCCAAGAATGGGGCTCAGAAGCTTTCTTT
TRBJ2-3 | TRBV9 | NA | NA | CASSFSPRTSQTDTQYF | TGTGCCAGCAGCTTTTCCCCCAGGACAAGTCAGACAGATACGCAGTATTTT
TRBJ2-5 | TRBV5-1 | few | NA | CASSFGGRETQYF | TGCGCCAGCAGCTTCGGAGGGAGAGAGACCCAGTACTTC
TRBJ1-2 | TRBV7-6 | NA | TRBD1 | CASSGSDRDYTF | TGTGCCAGCAGCGGGTCAGACAGGGACTACACCTTC